These 30 T cell receptor beta chains were all obtained from the same sample, sequenced in a study of PD-L1 blockade in urothelial cancer. Clones were read by immunoSEQ multiplex PCR, and TCRdb kept only the in-frame ones, dropping some. This table has about 38,000 clones, 90% appearing once. Specimen: PBMCs, collected around atezolizumab (anti-PD-L1) treatment. The receptors were sampled from a man in his 70s with urothelial cancer.

The V call is TRBV6-1, the J call TRBJ1-2; no clear D gene. V lost 4 bases to trimming and J lost 2 bases, with 8 bases between them. Germline V CDR1 and CDR2: MNHNS, SASEGT. This CDR3 has 13 residues. The CDR3 DNA reads TGTGCCAGCAGTGTTTCCGAGAACTATGGCTACACCTTC. Translation gives CASSVSENYGYTF.

The chain carries TRBV4-1 and TRBJ2-1; D unresolved. The CDR3 runs 14 residues. V was pared by 5 bases and J by 7 bases, with 15 bases between. Per the germline V gene, CDR1 is MGHRA and CDR2 is YSYEKL. The DNA of the CDR3 is TGCGCCAGCAGCGTTACTCTTAGCCGAAATGAGCAGTTCTTC. The encoded protein is CASSVTLSRNEQFF.

The chain carries TRBV6-1 and TRBJ1-1; D is ambiguous. CDR1 is MNHNS, CDR2 SASEGT, per germline. Trimming shortened V by 2 bases and J by 0 bases, and 7 bases separated the two germline ends. The CDR3 totals 14 residues. Here the CDR3 DNA reads TGTGCCAGCAGTGAAATCGGGATGAACACTGAAGCTTTCTTT. It encodes CASSEIGMNTEAFF.

This rearrangement joins TRBV5-1 to TRBJ1-1, with 8 positions matching TRBD1. The CDR3 has 16 residues. With 4 bases clipped from V and 0 bases from J, the junction kept 8 bases outside the gene matches. CDR1 and CDR2 from the germline V gene are SGHRS and YFSETQ. CDR3 sequence (DNA): TGCGCCAGCAGCGCCGGACAGGGAGGCATGAACACTGAAGCTTTCTTT. The encoded protein is CASSAGQGGMNTEAFF.

V is TRBV10-3 and J is TRBJ1-3; D possibly corresponds to TRBD1 (5 bases). The CDR3 length is 13 residues. Trimming cost V 8 bases and J 0 bases, with 8 bases left between them. Germline V lookup: CDR1 ENHRY, CDR2 SYGVKD. The chain's CDR3 is CAIGADSGNTIYF. In nucleotides, the CDR3 is TGTGCCATCGGGGCTGACTCTGGAAACACCATATATTTT.

The J gene is TRBJ2-1, the V gene TRBV7-3; no firm D call. Germline loops: CDR1 SGHTA, CDR2 FQGTGA. This CDR3 comprises 16 residues. The V and J ends lost 1 base and 2 bases respectively, with 12 bases between them. The CDR3 nucleotides read TGTGCCAGCAGCTTAATGCCTAGTAGGACCTACAATGAGCAGTTCTTC. Translation: CASSLMPSRTYNEQFF.

The V and J genes are TRBV5-5 and TRBJ1-1; 10 positions agree with TRBD1. In germline, CDR1 is SGHKS, CDR2 YYEKEE (reference sequence). The CDR3 spans 16 residues. J gave up 2 bases and V 2 bases, and 6 bases lay outside the gene matches. In nucleotides, the CDR3 is TGTGCCAGCAGCTTAAAGGACAGGGGGTATAACACTGAAGCTTTCTTT. Protein: CASSLKDRGYNTEAFF.

This clone has only one observation. The chain uses TRBV7-9 and TRBJ2-5; TRBD1 matches at 7 bases. Germline-derived CDR1 and CDR2 are SEHNR and FQNEAQ (reference sequence). J was trimmed by 5 bases and V by 4 bases; bases with no gene match: 7. The CDR3 has 14 amino acids. CDR3 sequence: CASSSFGTVETQYF. CDR3 DNA sequence: TGTGCCAGCAGCTCCTTTGGGACAGTGGAGACCCAGTACTTC.

The rearrangement joins TRBV7-9 to TRBJ2-7; 9 bases are shared with TRBD1. This CDR3 is 17 amino acids long. Germline CDR1 SEHNR, CDR2 FQNEAQ (reference sequence). V shed 5 bases and J 2 bases; nucleotides not matched to a gene: 13. CDR3 DNA sequence: TGTGCCAGCAGCCCACGCACCCGGGACAGGGACCCCTACGAGCAGTACTTC. This codes for CASSPRTRDRDPYEQYF.

The V call is TRBV2, the J call TRBJ2-2; D unresolved. Germline V CDR1 and CDR2: SNHLY, FYNNEI. The ends were cut back, 7 bases at V and 5 bases at J, with 11 bases in the middle. The CDR3 runs to 13 residues. The CDR3 region has the DNA TGTGCCAGCACCCCAACGAGGACCGGGGAGCTGTTTTTT. Encoded protein: CASTPTRTGELFF. Full variable domain (outside the CDR3, taken from reference TRBV2 and TRBJ2-2): EPEVTQTPSHQVTQMGQEVILRCVPISNHLYFYWYRQILGQKVEFLVSFYNNEISEKSEIFDDQFSVERPDGSNFTLKIRSTKLEDSAMYFCASTPTRTGELFFGEGSRLTVL.

The chain couples TRBV9 to TRBJ2-2; TRBD1 is a possible D gene (5 bases). Germline V gives CDR1 SGDLS, CDR2 YYNGEE. The CDR3 sequence is 15 residues long. V shed 0 bases and J shed 1 base, with 7 bases lying between them. CDR3 in DNA: TGTGCCAGCAGCGTAGGACAGTGGAACACCGGGGAGCTGTTTTTT. Encoded protein: CASSVGQWNTGELFF. Drawing the rest from reference TRBV9 and TRBJ2-2, the complete variable domain is DSGVTQTPKHLITATGQRVTLRCSPRSGDLSVYWYQQSLDQGLQFLIQYYNGEERAKGNILERFSAQQFPDLHSELNLSSLELGDSALYFCASSVGQWNTGELFFGEGSRLTVL.

The chain links TRBV28 to TRBJ2-7; no reliable D call. CDR3 length equals 16 residues. V lost 6 bases to trimming and J lost 3 bases, with 21 bases between them. Germline assignment: CDR1 MDHEN and CDR2 SYDVKM. The CDR3 region has the DNA TGTGCCAGCAGACCCGCCTTTGGGCCCCGGTTCTACGAGCAGTACTTC. It codes for CASRPAFGPRFYEQYF.

The chain couples TRBV4-1 to TRBJ2-7; 10 nucleotides align to TRBD1. Trimming at V came to 0 bases and at J to 9 bases, leaving 2 bases not matched to a gene. The germline gives CDR1 MGHRA, CDR2 YSYEKL. This CDR3 contains 13 residues. CDR3 coding DNA: TGCGCCAGCAGCCAAGACGACAGGGGGCGGCAGTACTTC. Translating it yields CASSQDDRGRQYF.

The rearrangement links TRBV28 to TRBJ1-2; unclear D gene. The CDR3 loop spans 13 amino acids. CDR1 is MDHEN and CDR2 is SYDVKM in the germline V gene. Trimming shortened V by 3 bases and J by 0 bases, and 5 bases separated the two germline ends. Here the CDR3 DNA reads TGTGCCAGCAGTTTGAGAGCTAACTATGGCTACACCTTC. Translated: CASSLRANYGYTF.

This sequence joins TRBV10-1 and TRBJ2-7; unclear D gene. V lost 0 bases and J lost 6, with 9 bases in between. Germline values: CDR1 WNHNN, CDR2 SYGVQD (reference sequence). The CDR3 length is 13 residues. Written as DNA, the CDR3 is TGCGCCAGCAGTGAGTCCCCTCCTTCCGAGCAGTACTTC. Amino acids: CASSESPPSEQYF.

This chain uses TRBV6-6 with TRBJ2-3; tentative D call: TRBD2 (5 bases). With 7 bases removed from V and 13 bases from J, the gap between germline ends came to 18 bases. The CDR3 is 12 residues long. Germline values: CDR1 MNHNY, CDR2 SVGAGI (reference sequence). CDR3 bases: TGTGCCAGCAAACGTCCCGAGGGCGTTAAGTATTTT. Amino acid sequence: CASKRPEGVKYF.

This clone is medium-sized in the sample. The J gene is TRBJ2-2, the V gene TRBV6-4, with D tentatively TRBD2 (5 bases). CDR1 is MRHNA and CDR2 is SNTAGT in the germline V gene. The CDR3 has 13 amino acids. Trimming took 3 bases from V and 3 from J, leaving 5 bases between them. CDR3 sequence (DNA): TGTGCCAGCAGTGAGCGGGACACCGGGGAGCTGTTTTTT. Amino acids: CASSERDTGELFF.

The gene calls are TRBV30 and TRBJ2-3; D might be TRBD2 (6 bases). Deletions cut 3 bases from V and 8 bases from J, with 21 bases between. The CDR3 sequence is 15 residues long. CDR1 GTSNPN and CDR2 SVGIG come from the germline V gene (reference sequence). In DNA, the CDR3 is TGTGCCTGGAGCCTAGAGCGGGTGTCCATAGGTACGCAGTATTTT. Translation gives CAWSLERVSIGTQYF. The whole variable domain, remainder taken from reference TRBV30 and TRBJ2-3, is SQTIHQWPATLVQPVGSPLSLECTVEGTSNPNLYWYRQAAGRGLQLLFYSVGIGQISSEVPQNLSASRPQDRQFILSSKKLLLSDSGFYLCAWSLERVSIGTQYFGPGTRLTVL.

V gene TRBV7-3 combines with J gene TRBJ2-5, with 7 bases fitting TRBD1. V shed 5 bases and J 1 base; nucleotides not matched to a gene: 1. The CDR3 sequence is 13 residues long. Germline V lookup: CDR1 SGHTA, CDR2 FQGTGA. CDR3 residues: CASSRQGQETQYF. The CDR3 DNA follows: TGTGCCAGCAGCCGACAGGGCCAAGAGACCCAGTACTTC.

The gene calls are TRBV19 and TRBJ2-3; D is unclear. V was clipped by 4 bases and J by 0 bases, with 11 bases between them. In germline, CDR1 is LNHDA, CDR2 SQIVND (reference sequence). The CDR3 is made up of 15 amino acids. CDR3 residues: CASSTRQTSTDTQYF. The DNA of the CDR3 is TGTGCCAGTAGTACCCGACAAACTAGCACAGATACGCAGTATTTT.

CDR3 coding DNA: TGTGCCAGCACTCCCTACCCCCCGGGAGGGGACGAGCAGTACTTC. It codes for CASTPYPPGGDEQYF. The chain recombines TRBV27 with TRBJ2-7, with TRBD2 identical over 8 bases. Germline-derived CDR1 and CDR2 are MNHEY and SMNVEV (reference sequence). V trimming: 7 bases; J trimming: 5 bases; junction bases outside the gene matches: 13. The CDR3 extends over 15 amino acids.

The genes are TRBV5-4 and TRBJ2-7; tentatively, D is TRBD2 (6 bases). CDR1 is SGHNT, CDR2 YYREEE, per germline (reference sequence). Deletions cut 3 bases from V and 7 bases from J, with 14 bases between. This CDR3 has 13 amino acids. CDR3 region: CASSSTGTGEQYF. CDR3 nucleotides: TGTGCCAGCAGCTCTACCGGGACTGGGGAGCAGTACTTC.

CDR3: CSAGGGTQYF. CDR3 nucleotides: TGCAGTGCGGGGGGAGGGACCCAGTACTTC. V gene TRBV20-1 combines with J gene TRBJ2-5; possibly TRBD2 for D (6 bases). Germline V gene lookup returns CDR1 DFQATT and CDR2 SNEGSKA (reference sequence). V was trimmed by 6 bases and J by 7 bases, leaving 9 bases between them. The CDR3 loop spans 10 amino acids.

The chain has TRBV28 and TRBJ1-2, with D possibly TRBD1 on 5 matching bases. Trimming pared 3 bases from V and 3 bases from J, leaving 11 bases between. The CDR3 totals 14 residues. CDR1 is MDHEN and CDR2 is SYDVKM in the germline V gene. This CDR3 is CASSLPNRYYGYTF. The CDR3 nucleotides are TGTGCCAGCAGTTTGCCCAACAGGTACTATGGCTACACCTTC.

The V and J genes are TRBV10-3 and TRBJ1-6; perhaps TRBD1 as D (5 bases). Per germline, CDR1 ENHRY and CDR2 SYGVKD. This CDR3 region has 14 residues. The V end lost 9 bases, the J end lost 7 bases, and 16 bases lay between the germline ends. CDR3 protein: CAISREFENSPLHF. CDR3 nucleotides: TGTGCCATAAGCAGGGAATTTGAGAATTCACCCCTCCACTTT.

The rearrangement links TRBV10-3 to TRBJ2-1; D ambiguous. V was trimmed by 4 bases and J by 4 bases, leaving 5 bases between them. CDR3 size: 12 residues. Germline lookup yields CDR1 ENHRY and CDR2 SYGVKD. CDR3 coding DNA: TGTGCCATCAGTGCGCAGTACAATGAGCAGTTCTTC. This codes for CAISAQYNEQFF.

V usage is TRBV5-4 and J usage is TRBJ1-2, with 9 bases identical to TRBD1. Germline-derived CDR1 and CDR2 are SGHNT and YYREEE (reference sequence). This CDR3 has 14 residues. Trimming took 4 bases from V and 4 from J; bases not matched to a gene: 5. The CDR3 DNA reads TGTGCCAGCAGCGTAAGGGACAGGGCCTATGGCTACACCTTC. Translation gives CASSVRDRAYGYTF.

The genes are TRBV5-4 and TRBJ1-5, with 7 bases lining up with TRBD1. This CDR3 comprises 15 residues. Losses at the gene ends were 3 bases for V and 4 bases for J; bases not matched to a gene: 7. Germline V gene lookup returns CDR1 SGHNT and CDR2 YYREEE (reference sequence). The DNA of the CDR3 is TGTGCCAGCAGCTCGGGGACAGCTCTGAATCAGCCCCAGCATTTT. Protein product: CASSSGTALNQPQHF. Based on the CDR3 plus reference TRBV5-4 and TRBJ1-5, the full variable domain is ETGVTQSPTHLIKTRGQQVTLRCSSQSGHNTVSWYQQALGQGPQFIFQYYREEENGRGNFPPRFSGLQFPNYSSELNVNALELDDSALYLCASSSGTALNQPQHFGDGTRLSIL.

This chain links TRBV19 with TRBJ1-2, with D possibly being TRBD1 (6 bases). The CDR3 length is 16 residues. Germline V gene data show CDR1 as LNHDA and CDR2 as SQIVND (reference sequence). The V gene lost 3 bases and the J gene lost 8 bases, with 22 bases spanning the gap. CDR3 nucleotide sequence: TGTGCCAGTAGTATCCCGCCAGGGGAAGGTGGCAGAGGCTACACCTTC. Residues: CASSIPPGEGGRGYTF. Full variable domain (rest looked up from reference TRBV19 and TRBJ1-2): DGGITQSPKYLFRKEGQNVTLSCEQNLNHDAMYWYRQDPGQGLRLIYYSQIVNDFQKGDIAEGYSVSREKKESFPLTVTSAQKNPTAFYLCASSIPPGEGGRGYTFGSGTRLTVV.

The chain couples TRBV5-5 to TRBJ1-2, with 9 bases lining up with TRBD1. This CDR3 comprises 16 residues. After removal of 0 bases from V and 3 bases from J, the junction contained 6 bases not matched to a gene. CDR1 SGHKS and CDR2 YYEKEE come from the germline V gene (reference sequence). CDR3 sequence: CASSLGQGVGDYGYTF. The CDR3 DNA follows: TGTGCCAGCAGCTTGGGACAGGGGGTCGGGGACTATGGCTACACCTTC.